The rows below give T cell receptor beta chains drawn from one sample of a study of cytomegalovirus exposure and HLA in healthy donors. Clones were sequenced by immunoSEQ multiplex PCR, and TCRdb holds only the in-frame ones, with some missing. This sample has 150,000 or so clones, with around 76% found just once. Sequences were obtained from PBMCs. These receptors came from a woman between 35 and 50 years old in good health and CMV-seronegative. The CDR3 runs from the conserved cysteine through the conserved F or W. The D gene is left open where the match is weak. Clone size is stated in some rows and not others, as once, few, many or a class when expanded.

D gene	V gene	J gene	clone size	CDR3 protein	CDR3 DNA
TRBD1	TRBV10-3	TRBJ2-7	-	CAIRGQGLSYEQYF	TGTGCCATCAGAGGACAGGGTCTTTCCTACGAGCAGTACTTC
-	TRBV19	TRBJ2-3	-	CASSTGFTDTQYF	TGTGCCAGTAGTACAGGCTTCACAGATACGCAGTATTTT
-	TRBV19	TRBJ1-1	-	CASSIGPRDTEAFF	TGTGCCAGTAGTATAGGCCCCCGGGATACTGAAGCTTTCTTT
TRBD2	TRBV5-1	TRBJ2-7	-	CASSLSGSSLEQYF	TGCGCCAGCAGCTTAAGCGGGAGTTCCTTGGAGCAGTACTTC
TRBD1	TRBV5-1	TRBJ1-1	-	CASSTGQGGTEAFF	TGCGCCAGCAGCACGGGACAGGGAGGGACTGAAGCTTTCTTT
TRBD1	TRBV6-1	TRBJ2-7	-	CASRGQGISYEQYF	TGTGCCAGCAGGGGACAGGGGATTTCCTACGAGCAGTACTTC
TRBD1	TRBV5-1	TRBJ2-7	-	CASSLSGTGLDEQYF	TGCGCCAGCAGCTTGTCCGGGACAGGGCTCGACGAGCAGTACTTC
TRBD1	TRBV2	TRBJ2-7	-	CASSRTTGDSDEQYF	TGTGCCAGCAGTCGTACCACAGGGGACAGTGACGAGCAGTACTTC
-	TRBV7-6	TRBJ2-3	-	CASSLEGSGDTQYF	TGTGCCAGCAGCTTAGAGGGGAGCGGGGATACGCAGTATTTT
TRBD1	TRBV4-1	TRBJ2-3	-	CASSQILEGARTDTQYF	TGCGCCAGCAGCCAAATCCTTGAGGGGGCCCGCACAGATACGCAGTATTTT
-	TRBV28	TRBJ2-7	-	CASRGAALSYEQYF	TGTGCCAGCCGGGGGGCAGCACTATCCTACGAGCAGTACTTC
-	TRBV10-3	TRBJ1-2	-	CAITQDTNLLNYTF	TGTGCCATCACCCAGGATACGAACTTGCTAAACTACACCTTC
-	TRBV7-6	TRBJ1-2	-	CASSLQGNYGYTF	TGTGCCAGCAGCTTGCAGGGAAACTATGGCTACACCTTC
-	TRBV5-4	TRBJ2-7	-	CASSLAGSGSYEQYF	TGTGCCAGCAGCTTGGCCGGTTCGGGGTCCTACGAGCAGTACTTC
TRBD2	TRBV18	TRBJ2-2	-	CASSQGTSGTNTGELFF	TGTGCCAGCTCACAGGGGACTAGCGGGACGAACACCGGGGAGCTGTTTTTT
TRBD2	TRBV6-5	TRBJ2-2	-	CASRGLAGPTGELFF	TGTGCCAGCAGAGGACTAGCGGGACCCACCGGGGAGCTGTTTTTT
TRBD2	TRBV7-9	TRBJ2-1	-	CASSISGRVINEQFF	TGTGCCAGCAGCATCAGCGGGAGGGTTATCAATGAGCAGTTCTTC
-	TRBV18	TRBJ1-1	few	CASSEYHTEAFF	TGTGCCAGCTCAGAGTACCACACTGAAGCTTTCTTT
-	TRBV29-1	TRBJ1-1	few	CSVSNAGVEGNTEAFF	TGCAGCGTATCAAACGCCGGGGTGGAGGGGAACACTGAAGCTTTCTTT